These 30 T cell receptor beta chains were sequenced from one sample in a study of blood T cell repertoires in COVID-19. Assay used: immunoSEQ multiplex PCR; TCRdb lists only in-frame clones, some missing. The data show roughly 340,000 clones, with under 95% seen just once and around 3.3% held by the top ten. What was sequenced was peripheral blood. All receptors derive from a woman younger than 35 who had recovered from COVID-19.

V and J are TRBV7-8 and TRBJ2-7; 12 positions match TRBD1. The junction had 7 bases not matched to a gene; V was cut back by 2 bases and J by 5 bases. The CDR3 has 16 residues. The germline gives CDR1 SGHVS, CDR2 FQNEAQ. The CDR3 reads CASSLYPGTGGHEQYV. CDR3 nucleotides: TGTGCCAGCAGCTTATACCCCGGGACAGGGGGCCACGAGCAGTACGTC.

The chain links TRBV7-9 to TRBJ2-1, with 7 bases identical to TRBD2. CDR1 and CDR2 (germline): SEHNR, FQNEAQ (reference sequence). J lost 6 bases, V lost 4 bases, and 15 bases had no gene match. This CDR3 spans 17 amino acids. CDR3: CASSSTSGGGPANEQFF. The CDR3 DNA follows: TGTGCCAGCAGCTCCACCTCCGGGGGAGGGCCTGCCAATGAGCAGTTCTTC. Filled out from reference TRBV7-9 and TRBJ2-1, the complete variable domain reads DTGVSQNPRHKITKRGQNVTFRCDPISEHNRLYWYRQTLGQGPEFLTYFQNEAQLEKSRLLSDRFSAERPKGSFSTLEIQRTEQGDSAMYLCASSSTSGGGPANEQFFGPGTRLTVL.

V gene TRBV19 combines with J gene TRBJ2-2; the match to TRBD1 covers 9 bases. This CDR3 is built from 16 residues. The germline V gene has CDR1 LNHDA and CDR2 SQIVND (reference sequence). V gave up 5 bases and J gave up 1 base; unmatched junction bases: 5. CDR3 bases: TGTGCCAGTAGTCAGTGGACAGGGGTGAACACCGGGGAGCTGTTTTTT. Amino acid sequence: CASSQWTGVNTGELFF.

The V call is TRBV15, the J call TRBJ2-4; possible D gene TRBD2, 6 bases. The length of the CDR3 is 15 residues. Trimming took off 8 bases at V and 2 bases at J, with 16 bases between the two ends. The germline gives CDR1 LNHNV, CDR2 YYDKDF (reference sequence). CDR3 region: CATAREVQSKNIQYF. DNA for the CDR3: TGTGCCACCGCTAGGGAGGTTCAGTCCAAAAACATTCAGTACTTC.

The gene calls are TRBV20-1 and TRBJ1-2, with D uncertain. The CDR3 contains 11 residues. The ends were cut back, 6 bases at V and 11 bases at J, with 16 bases in the middle. Looked up from germline, CDR1 is DFQATT and CDR2 is SNEGSKA (reference sequence). The CDR3 bases are TGCAGTGCAGTCTCTGGGGAGGGTTACACCTTC. Amino acid sequence: CSAVSGEGYTF.

V usage is TRBV18 and J usage is TRBJ1-1, with TRBD1 matching 11 bases. The CDR3 totals 15 residues. The J segment lost 3 bases and the V segment lost 3 bases, leaving 3 bases of the junction unmatched. From germline, CDR1 is KGHSH and CDR2 LQKENI. CDR3 nucleotides: TGTGCCAGCTCACCCTGGGACAGGGGGGACACTGAAGCTTTCTTT. Translating it yields CASSPWDRGDTEAFF.

The chain employs TRBV24-1 and TRBJ2-5; no clear D gene. Trimming shortened V by 5 bases and J by 0 bases, and 6 bases separated the two germline ends. Germline CDR1 reads KGHDR; CDR2 reads SFDVKD. The CDR3 consists of 13 residues. CDR3 in amino acids: CATSGPDQETQYF. The CDR3 DNA follows: TGTGCCACCAGTGGGCCAGACCAAGAGACCCAGTACTTC.

The gene calls are TRBV24-1 and TRBJ1-2; D uncertain. This CDR3 contains 16 residues. Germline CDR1 reads KGHDR; CDR2 reads SFDVKD. V shed 5 bases and J shed 4 bases, with 19 bases lying between them. The CDR3 DNA is TGTGCCACCAGTGGCCCCGGCACCCCCGCAGGCTATGGCTACACCTTC. Translation gives CATSGPGTPAGYGYTF.

This chain uses TRBV7-9 with TRBJ2-1, with TRBD2 as a possible D gene (5 bases). Germline CDR1 is SEHNR and CDR2 is FQNEAQ (reference sequence). With 5 bases removed from V and 8 bases from J, the gap between germline ends came to 16 bases. The CDR3 has 14 amino acids. The CDR3 region has the DNA TGTGCCAGCAGCCCCTACACTAGACCATATGAGCAGTTCTTC. Protein sequence: CASSPYTRPYEQFF.

This sequence joins TRBV10-2 and TRBJ1-5, with a possible D match to TRBD1 (6 bases). The CDR3 is 14 amino acids. Germline V gene sequence: CDR1 WSHSY, CDR2 SAAADI. V lost 5 bases and J 1 base, leaving 9 bases between the germline ends. This CDR3 reads CASSFQGSNQPQHF. The CDR3 DNA is TGCGCCAGCAGTTTTCAGGGGAGCAATCAGCCCCAGCATTTT.

The gene calls are TRBV6-5 and TRBJ1-5; D possibly corresponds to TRBD1 (5 bases). V was trimmed by 2 bases and J by 2 bases, leaving 7 bases between them. Germline V lookup: CDR1 MNHEY, CDR2 SVGAGI. The CDR3 totals 14 residues. The DNA of the CDR3 is TGTGCCAGCAGTTACGGAGGGGGCAATCAGCCCCAGCATTTT. It is translated as CASSYGGGNQPQHF.

This clone was seen a single time. The chain links TRBV28 to TRBJ2-1; 11 bases fit TRBD1. Germline V CDR1 and CDR2: MDHEN, SYDVKM. CDR3 size: 14 residues. The ends lost 7 bases at V and 8 bases at J; junction bases unmatched: 7. The CDR3 protein is CASTRTGGLDEQFF. The CDR3 nucleotides are TGTGCCAGCACAAGGACAGGGGGCTTGGATGAGCAGTTCTTC.

The J gene is TRBJ2-5, the V gene TRBV11-3; TRBD2 agrees at 8 bases. V was pared by 5 bases and J by 4 bases, with 12 bases of the junction left unmatched. The CDR3 runs 16 residues. In germline, CDR1 is SGHNT, CDR2 YENEEA. This chain's CDR3 is CASSRPQRERRETQYF. In DNA, the CDR3 is TGTGCCAGCAGCCGACCCCAGCGGGAGAGGCGAGAGACCCAGTACTTC.

This clone appeared a few times. This CDR3 is also generated by other DNA sequences in the sample. J is TRBJ1-1 and V is TRBV6-2 or TRBV6-3; D ambiguous. Per germline, CDR1 MNHEY and CDR2 SVGEGT. This CDR3 is 12 amino acids long. V was clipped by 3 bases and J by 5 bases, with 7 bases between them. CDR3 protein: CASSYEGTEAFF. The CDR3 nucleotides read TGTGCCAGCAGTTATGAGGGTACTGAAGCTTTCTTT.

The V gene is TRBV15, the J gene TRBJ2-1, with unresolved D. CDR1 and CDR2 (germline): LNHNV, YYDKDF (reference sequence). Trimming took off 0 bases at V and 4 bases at J, with 10 bases between the two ends. The CDR3 spans 15 residues. CDR3 bases: TGTGCCACCAGCAGAGATCTCGCGGCGTACAATGAGCAGTTCTTC. Translated: CATSRDLAAYNEQFF.

CDR3 DNA sequence: TGTGCCAGCAGCTCCCAAATGACACAGGGGGCGGATGGCTACACCTTC. It translates to CASSSQMTQGADGYTF. The chain uses TRBV11-2 and TRBJ1-2; 9 bases align to TRBD1. Trimming removed 4 bases from V and 6 bases from J; junction bases left unmatched: 12. The germline CDR1 and CDR2 sequences are SGHAT and FQNNGV. The CDR3 covers 16 residues.

The chain has TRBV24-1 and TRBJ2-1; TRBD2 matches 7 bases. The ends lost 7 bases at V and 7 bases at J; junction bases unmatched: 9. The CDR3 has 14 residues. Germline V gene lookup returns CDR1 KGHDR and CDR2 SFDVKD. CDR3 coding DNA: TGTGCCACCAGGGCTAGCGGAGGAGAAAATGAGCAGTTCTTC. Amino acids: CATRASGGENEQFF.

This chain uses TRBV4-1 with TRBJ2-1, with no clear D. CDR3 length: 14 residues. The V end lost 5 bases, the J end lost 1 base, and 9 bases lay between the germline ends. The germline V gene has CDR1 MGHRA and CDR2 YSYEKL. The CDR3 DNA follows: TGCGCCAGCAGCTATGACTCGTCCTACAATGAGCAGTTCTTC. It specifies CASSYDSSYNEQFF.

This clone was recorded only once. The chain uses TRBV11-2 and TRBJ1-1, with D possibly TRBD1 on 6 matching bases. The germline V gene has CDR1 SGHAT and CDR2 FQNNGV. This CDR3 is built from 13 residues. The V and J ends lost 8 bases and 0 bases respectively, with 10 bases between them. The CDR3 loop reads CASGGGVNTEAFF. The CDR3 DNA reads TGTGCCAGCGGAGGGGGGGTGAACACTGAAGCTTTCTTT. Looking up the rest from reference TRBV11-2 and TRBJ1-1 gives the full variable domain: EAGVAQSPRYKIIEKRQSVAFWCNPISGHATLYWYQQILGQGPKLLIQFQNNGVVDDSQLPKDRFSAERLKGVDSTLKIQPAKLEDSAVYLCASGGGVNTEAFFGQGTRLTVV.

The rearrangement uses TRBV25-1 and TRBJ1-1, with D perhaps matching TRBD1 (5 bases). Trimming shortened V by 6 bases and J by 3 bases, and 14 bases separated the two germline ends. There are 14 residues in the CDR3. Looked up from germline, CDR1 is MGHDK and CDR2 is SYGVNS. The CDR3 sequence: CASSGTGLYTEAFF. CDR3 bases: TGTGCCAGCAGCGGAACAGGTCTCTACACTGAAGCTTTCTTT.

The V call is TRBV5-1, the J call TRBJ2-6; D might be TRBD1 (5 bases). This CDR3 has 16 amino acids. CDR1 SGHRS and CDR2 YFSETQ come from the germline V gene. Trimming pared 5 bases from V and 0 bases from J, leaving 12 bases between. This CDR3 is CASSRDRNSGANVLTF. The CDR3 DNA is TGCGCCAGCAGTCGCGACAGAAACTCTGGGGCCAACGTCCTGACTTTC.

The chain links TRBV9 to TRBJ2-1; 8 bases map to TRBD2. In germline, CDR1 is SGDLS, CDR2 YYNGEE. Trimming removed 2 bases from V and 7 bases from J; junction bases left unmatched: 8. This CDR3 spans 15 amino acids. The CDR3 DNA reads TGTGCCAGCAGCGTTCGGACTAGCACGCCGAATGAGCAGTTCTTC. Translation gives CASSVRTSTPNEQFF.

This clone was seen a single time. This chain links TRBV9 with TRBJ2-5, with D perhaps TRBD2 (6 bases). Germline V CDR1 and CDR2: SGDLS, YYNGEE. Between the trimmed V and J ends, which lost 0 bases and 5 bases, there was a span of 14 bases. The CDR3 consists of 15 residues. CDR3 sequence (DNA): TGTGCCAGCAGCGTAGTCGGCGGGGCCGACGAGACCCAGTACTTC. Translation gives CASSVVGGADETQYF.

The chain uses TRBV6-2 or TRBV6-3 and TRBJ2-4; D ambiguous. This CDR3 region has 15 residues. The ends were cut back, 6 bases at V and 0 bases at J, with 12 bases in the middle. The germline V gene encodes CDR1 MNHEY and CDR2 SVGEGT. This chain's CDR3 is CASSAPTLAKNIQYF. CDR3 nucleotide sequence: TGTGCCAGCAGCGCTCCAACTCTAGCCAAAAACATTCAGTACTTC.

The chain carries TRBV19 and TRBJ1-5; no clear D. Between the trimmed V and J ends, which lost 3 bases and 2 bases, there was a span of 11 bases. The germline V gene encodes CDR1 LNHDA and CDR2 SQIVND (reference sequence). This CDR3 is 15 amino acids long. The CDR3 reads CASSMFGSRNQPQHF. CDR3 in DNA: TGTGCCAGTAGTATGTTTGGCAGTCGCAATCAGCCCCAGCATTTT.

The chain couples TRBV7-2 to TRBJ1-1, with D perhaps TRBD1 (6 bases). The germline V gene has CDR1 SGHTA and CDR2 FQGNSA. CDR3 length: 15 amino acids. V was pared by 2 bases and J by 7 bases, with 17 bases between. The CDR3 spells CASSLWSRSGVEAFF. The CDR3 nucleotides read TGTGCCAGCAGCTTATGGTCTCGGTCAGGGGTTGAAGCTTTCTTT.

This chain uses TRBV6-2 or TRBV6-3 with TRBJ2-3; D is perhaps TRBD1 (6 bases). V was cut by 6 bases and J by 6 bases, with 16 bases left in between. The CDR3 loop spans 14 amino acids. Looked up from germline, CDR1 is MNHEY and CDR2 is SVGEGT. For the CDR3, the DNA is TGTGCCAGCAGCCCAAGCGACAGGTGGGATACGCAGTATTTT. Protein: CASSPSDRWDTQYF.

The genes are TRBV10-3 and TRBJ2-7; TRBD1 matches 9 bases. This CDR3 spans 19 amino acids. V shed 3 bases and J 10 bases; nucleotides not matched to a gene: 25. Germline assignment: CDR1 ENHRY and CDR2 SYGVKD. The CDR3 sequence: CAISDAGQGAATVRSEQYV. Here the CDR3 DNA reads TGTGCCATCAGTGATGCGGGACAGGGAGCCGCTACTGTTCGATCGGAACAGTACGTC.

This chain uses TRBV19 with TRBJ2-5; D possibly corresponds to TRBD1 (6 bases). Trimming pared 3 bases from V and 2 bases from J, leaving 7 bases between. The CDR3 contains 13 residues. Germline loops: CDR1 LNHDA, CDR2 SQIVND (reference sequence). CDR3: CASSIGTQETQYF. CDR3 bases: TGTGCCAGTAGTATCGGGACACAAGAGACCCAGTACTTC.

The rearrangement joins TRBV27 to TRBJ1-1; D is uncertain. Trimming removed 3 bases at V and 1 base at J, with 12 bases between. The CDR3 loop spans 15 amino acids. Germline loops: CDR1 MNHEY, CDR2 SMNVEV (reference sequence). This chain's CDR3 is CASSFEVSGNTEAFF. The CDR3 bases are TGTGCCAGCAGTTTCGAGGTTAGTGGGAACACTGAAGCTTTCTTT.